The present entry profiles one T cell receptor beta chain with its context. A clone one base away is much larger, so this may be a read error. This CDR3 comprises 13 residues. CDR1 is MGHRA, CDR2 YSYEKL, per germline. RNA was extracted from whole blood without cell sorting, alongside germline DNA. The sample belongs to a study of tumor-infiltrating lymphocytes in primary liver carcinoma. Study information: Subjects presented with primary liver carcinoma managed by surgical resection. The five patients, who were men and women, ranged in age from 30 to 69 years.

Synthesis of TCR beta cDNA was carried out from around 500 ng total RNA with a constant-region primer. Libraries of TCR beta came from three nested multiplex PCR rounds with slightly modified ARM-PCR. Running about 11 cycles apiece, the first two PCR rounds relied on TRBV1-TRBV30 forward primers together with a C-beta reverse primer. MiXCR, run by TCRdb on the multiplex PCR reads, gives a single entry per CDR3 protein. The sample shows fewer than 400,000 distinct CDR3 sequences, roughly 60% of them seen only once. Sequenced: peripheral blood. The source is a woman aged 25 to 39 with primary liver carcinoma and hepatitis B virus infection. J is TRBJ2-7 and V is TRBV4-1; D ambiguous. CDR3 loop: CVSSQDPGYEQYF. DNA of the CDR3: TGCGTCAGCAGCCAAGATCCCGGCTACGAGCAGTACTTC.